Below, 25 T cell receptor beta chains from the same sample are listed, as sequenced in a study of blood T cell repertoires in COVID-19. TCRdb keeps only in-frame clones here, not all; method: immunoSEQ multiplex PCR. The table has fewer than 75,000 clones, 90% seen once. The sample consisted of peripheral blood. The receptors were sampled from a human donor in a cohort sampled during active COVID-19.

This clone was counted between two and nine times. J is TRBJ2-2 and V is TRBV5-8; D is unresolved. Trimming left V 2 bases short and J 6 bases short, with 11 bases between. Germline values: CDR1 SGHTS, CDR2 YDEGEE. The CDR3 is made up of 14 amino acids. The CDR3 is CASSFNEMAGELFF. CDR3 nucleotides: TGTGCCAGCAGCTTTAATGAGATGGCCGGGGAGCTGTTTTTT.

The chain recombines TRBV28 with TRBJ2-1; 7 bases align to TRBD2. V trimming: 5 bases; J trimming: 1 base; junction bases outside the gene matches: 5. Looked up from germline, CDR1 is MDHEN and CDR2 is SYDVKM. The length of the CDR3 is 15 residues. The CDR3 DNA reads as TGTGCCAGCAGTCTAGGGGAGGGTTCCTACAATGAGCAGTTCTTC. It codes for CASSLGEGSYNEQFF.

The gene calls are TRBV5-4 and TRBJ2-5, with 11 positions matching TRBD2. The V and J ends lost 4 bases and 2 bases, in that order; junction bases with no gene match: 16. This CDR3 is 19 amino acids long. Germline V gene lookup returns CDR1 SGHNT and CDR2 YYREEE (reference sequence). CDR3 nucleotides: TGTGCCAGCAGCAAACCCGGGGCTAGCGGGAGGAGGCGGCAAGAGACCCAGTACTTC. Protein: CASSKPGASGRRRQETQYF. The full variable domain, with the rest looked up from reference TRBV5-4 and TRBJ2-5, is ETGVTQSPTHLIKTRGQQVTLRCSSQSGHNTVSWYQQALGQGPQFIFQYYREEENGRGNFPPRFSGLQFPNYSSELNVNALELDDSALYLCASSKPGASGRRRQETQYFGPGTRLLVL.

The CDR3 sequence is CASSLQREHTGELFF. The CDR3 nucleotides are TGTGCCAGCAGTTTACAGCGGGAACATACCGGGGAGCTGTTTTTT. This chain uses TRBV27 with TRBJ2-2, with 7 bases that match TRBD2. The CDR3 loop spans 15 amino acids. The germline gives CDR1 MNHEY, CDR2 SMNVEV (reference sequence). V gave up 2 bases and J gave up 5 bases; unmatched junction bases: 5.

As regards this clone: This CDR3 is also generated by other DNA sequences in the sample. The rearrangement links TRBV3-1 (or the pseudogene TRBV3-2) to TRBJ1-2, with D possibly being TRBD1 (6 bases). CDR1 LGHDT and CDR2 YNNKEL come from the germline V gene (reference sequence). The CDR3 contains 15 residues. The V end lost 5 bases, the J end lost 8 bases, and 21 bases lay between the germline ends. The chain's CDR3 is CASSTTLGGAYGYTF. CDR3 bases: TGTGCCAGCAGCACAACCCTGGGGGGGGCCTACGGCTACACCTTC.

The chain has TRBV5-1 and TRBJ2-5, with 13 bases that match TRBD2. J was trimmed by 5 bases and V by 0 bases; bases with no gene match: 7. CDR3 length equals 17 residues. The germline CDR1 and CDR2 sequences are SGHRS and YFSETQ. This chain's CDR3 is CASSLGLAGGGLETQYF. CDR3 bases: TGCGCCAGCAGCTTGGGACTAGCGGGAGGAGGCTTGGAGACCCAGTACTTC. Variable domain in full (rest from reference TRBV5-1 and TRBJ2-5): KAGVTQTPRYLIKTRGQQVTLSCSPISGHRSVSWYQQTPGQGLQFLFEYFSETQRNKGNFPGRFSGRQFSNSRSEMNVSTLELGDSALYLCASSLGLAGGGLETQYFGPGTRLLVL.

Concerning this clone itself: This sample includes further DNA sequences coding for the same CDR3. The V gene is TRBV12-3 or TRBV12-4, the J gene TRBJ1-3; D is uncertain. This CDR3 spans 13 amino acids. V was shortened by 1 base and J by 2 bases, with 3 bases between the two germline ends. Here the CDR3 DNA reads TGTGCCAGCAGTTTAGTCGCTGGAAACACCATATATTTT. It yields the protein CASSLVAGNTIYF.

CDR3 nucleotides: TGCGCCAGCAGCCAAGTCGTGACTAGCGGGAGTTACGAGCAGTACTTC. Protein sequence: CASSQVVTSGSYEQYF. The chain employs TRBV4-3 and TRBJ2-7, with 12 bases aligning to TRBD2. J was trimmed by 4 bases and V by 1 base; bases with no gene match: 5. Germline CDR1 and CDR2: LGHNA and YSLEER. The CDR3 covers 16 residues.

The V and J genes are TRBV2 and TRBJ1-5; D possibly corresponds to TRBD1 (5 bases). Per the germline V gene, CDR1 is SNHLY and CDR2 is FYNNEI. The CDR3 sequence is 15 residues long. V was trimmed by 1 base and J by 7 bases, leaving 14 bases between them. CDR3 sequence reads: CASSEGLQGSQPQHF. The CDR3 coding sequence is TGTGCCAGCAGTGAAGGGTTGCAGGGAAGCCAGCCCCAGCATTTT.

The chain uses TRBV27 and TRBJ2-7; D is possibly TRBD2 (6 bases). Trimming stripped 6 bases from V and 0 bases from J, with 15 bases between. Germline V gene lookup returns CDR1 MNHEY and CDR2 SMNVEV (reference sequence). This CDR3 spans 15 amino acids. In DNA form, the CDR3 reads TGTGCCAGCAGGGGGGGACTTAGAAGCTCCTACGAGCAGTACTTC. It yields the protein CASRGGLRSSYEQYF.

The rearrangement uses TRBV29-1 and TRBJ2-1; weak D call: TRBD2 (5 bases). This CDR3 has 14 residues. Germline lookup yields CDR1 SQVTM and CDR2 ANQGSEA. V gave up 4 bases and J gave up 4 bases, with 14 bases separating them. CDR3 residues: CSVGKGSKYNEQFF. The CDR3 DNA sequence: TGCAGCGTTGGCAAAGGGAGTAAGTACAATGAGCAGTTCTTC.

The chain links TRBV29-1 to TRBJ1-4, with 7 positions matching TRBD1. J was trimmed by 0 bases and V by 5 bases; bases with no gene match: 3. In germline, CDR1 is SQVTM, CDR2 ANQGSEA. The CDR3 runs 14 residues. CDR3 nucleotides: TGCAGCGTTCGGACAGGTCCAACTAATGAAAAACTGTTTTTT. It yields the protein CSVRTGPTNEKLFF.

The V gene is TRBV5-1, the J gene TRBJ1-1; possible D gene TRBD1, 6 bases. CDR1 and CDR2 (germline): SGHRS, YFSETQ. V was clipped by 4 bases and J by 0 bases, with 16 bases between them. This CDR3 is 16 amino acids long. The CDR3 sequence: CASSPDPAGVNTEAFF. The DNA of the CDR3 is TGCGCCAGCAGCCCGGATCCCGCAGGGGTGAACACTGAAGCTTTCTTT.

V gene TRBV6-2 or TRBV6-3 combines with J gene TRBJ2-5, with 10 bases identical to TRBD1. This CDR3 contains 14 residues. J lost 5 bases, V lost 6 bases, and 6 bases had no gene match. CDR1 is MNHEY, CDR2 SVGEGT, per germline. CDR3 sequence: CASSSDRGRETQYF. CDR3 in DNA: TGTGCCAGCAGCTCCGACAGGGGGCGTGAGACCCAGTACTTC.

J is TRBJ2-3 and V is TRBV18; 8 bases map to TRBD2. V shed 4 bases, J shed 4 bases, and the junction held 7 bases outside the gene matches. This CDR3 is 15 amino acids long. Germline-derived CDR1 and CDR2 are KGHSH and LQKENI. The CDR3 protein is CASSRREGGADTQYF. The DNA of the CDR3 is TGTGCCAGCTCACGACGGGAGGGTGGCGCAGATACGCAGTATTTT.

The chain carries TRBV20-1 and TRBJ2-2; possible D gene TRBD2, 6 bases. Germline V gene data show CDR1 as DFQATT and CDR2 as SNEGSKA (reference sequence). The germline V and J ends were trimmed by 3 bases and 3 bases, with 17 bases remaining between them. The CDR3 runs to 16 residues. Written as DNA, the CDR3 is TGCAGTGCTAGTCCTTTAGCGGAAGTGGACACCGGGGAGCTGTTTTTT. Translation: CSASPLAEVDTGELFF.

V is TRBV29-1 and J is TRBJ2-7, with D perhaps matching TRBD2 (6 bases). CDR1 and CDR2 (germline): SQVTM, ANQGSEA. This CDR3 is 16 amino acids long. Trimming took 1 base from V and 6 from J, leaving 22 bases between them. Here the CDR3 reads CSVEGRSRDWGIEQYF. The CDR3 DNA reads as TGCAGCGTTGAAGGTCGAAGTAGGGACTGGGGGATCGAGCAGTACTTC.

V and J are TRBV18 and TRBJ2-1, with D uncertain. This CDR3 has 14 amino acids. Trimming shortened V by 1 base and J by 2 bases, and 6 bases separated the two germline ends. Per germline, CDR1 KGHSH and CDR2 LQKENI. The CDR3 coding sequence is TGTGCCAGCTCACCACGCGATACCTACAATGAGCAGTTCTTC. Protein sequence: CASSPRDTYNEQFF.

The chain employs TRBV15 and TRBJ2-2; D uncertain. CDR1 LNHNV and CDR2 YYDKDF come from the germline V gene (reference sequence). CDR3 length: 18 residues. Between the trimmed V and J ends, which lost 0 bases and 0 bases, there was a span of 14 bases. The CDR3 sequence: CATSRDTSQFANTGELFF. CDR3 nucleotide sequence: TGTGCCACCAGCAGAGATACCTCACAGTTCGCGAACACCGGGGAGCTGTTTTTT.

The chain couples TRBV6-5 to TRBJ2-7; TRBD1 agrees at 12 bases. The CDR3 has 14 amino acids. CDR1 MNHEY and CDR2 SVGAGI come from the germline V gene. With V trimmed by 6 bases and J by 2 bases, 2 bases remained unmatched. The CDR3, as DNA: TGTGCCAGCAGGAGGGACAGGGGGCCCTACGAGCAGTACTTC. The encoded protein is CASRRDRGPYEQYF.

This chain connects TRBV6-2 or TRBV6-3 to TRBJ2-1; 9 bases are shared with TRBD2. The length of the CDR3 is 14 residues. CDR1 is MNHEY and CDR2 is SVGEGT in the germline V gene. Unmatched junction bases numbered 4, after V lost 6 bases and J lost 4 bases. The CDR3 sequence is CASSTSGSYNEQFF. CDR3 coding DNA: TGTGCCAGCAGCACTAGCGGGTCATACAATGAGCAGTTCTTC.

The CDR3 reads CASSSGGGRADTQYF. The CDR3 bases are TGTGCCAGCAGTTCGGGGGGAGGCCGGGCAGATACGCAGTATTTT. The gene calls are TRBV7-3 and TRBJ2-3; 7 nucleotides agree with TRBD2. Germline V CDR1 and CDR2: SGHTA, FQGTGA. This CDR3 region has 15 residues. V dropped 6 bases and J dropped 4; count of bases not matched to a gene: 10.

The CDR3: CASSPGGLAGVTGELFF. The CDR3 DNA is TGTGCCAGCAGCCCCGGAGGGCTAGCGGGAGTCACCGGGGAGCTGTTTTTT. The chain combines TRBV7-2 with TRBJ2-2, with 10 positions matching TRBD2. Per germline, CDR1 SGHTA and CDR2 FQGNSA. Unmatched junction bases numbered 10, after V lost 5 bases and J lost 4 bases. The CDR3 extends over 17 amino acids.

This clone was counted a few times. This chain links TRBV4-2 with TRBJ2-2; 7 nucleotides agree with TRBD2. The V gene end was trimmed by 1 base and the J gene end by 0 bases; junction bases not matched to a gene: 8. The CDR3 extends over 18 amino acids. The germline CDR1 and CDR2 sequences are LGHNA and YNFKEQ. This CDR3 reads CASSQVVASGTNTGELFF. In DNA, the CDR3 is TGTGCCAGCAGCCAAGTTGTGGCTAGCGGAACGAACACCGGGGAGCTGTTTTTT.

The chain links TRBV7-9 to TRBJ1-4, with TRBD1 matching 9 bases. The V and J ends lost 5 bases and 4 bases, in that order; junction bases with no gene match: 5. CDR1 SEHNR and CDR2 FQNEAQ come from the germline V gene (reference sequence). This CDR3 spans 15 amino acids. DNA for the CDR3: TGTGCCAGCAGCACCGGGACAGGGAATAATGAAAAACTGTTTTTT. Encoded protein: CASSTGTGNNEKLFF. The full variable domain, completed using reference TRBV7-9 and TRBJ1-4, is DTGVSQNPRHKITKRGQNVTFRCDPISEHNRLYWYRQTLGQGPEFLTYFQNEAQLEKSRLLSDRFSAERPKGSFSTLEIQRTEQGDSAMYLCASSTGTGNNEKLFFGSGTQLSVL.